Sequencing of this T cell receptor beta chain was carried out in a study of blood T cell repertoires in COVID-19. Study context: Samples representing acute and convalescent COVID-19 were sourced from the United States, Italy and Spain. T cells, B-cell-depleted T cells, or PBMCs supplied cDNA or gDNA.

Original analysis: Amplification of reference gene primers provided the estimated nucleated cell counts. TCRdb keeps only in-frame clones here, not all; method: immunoSEQ multiplex PCR. The D gene and trimming were derived from the DNA, and the V and J assignments and clone size from that table. Here the sample spans 150,000 to 200,000 clones, 81% being singletons. Seattle patients were enrolled during active infection and followed longitudinally. The sequence was obtained from a woman in her thirties or forties with COVID-19, enrolled during active disease. Sequencing was performed on peripheral blood.

CDR3: CSASEVRGRRTQYF. CDR3 in DNA: TGCAGTGCTAGTGAGGTTCGCGGCCGAAGGACCCAGTACTTC. The rearrangement joins TRBV20-1 to TRBJ2-5; D not certain. The germline V gene encodes CDR1 DFQATT and CDR2 SNEGSKA (reference sequence). V lost 3 bases, J lost 7 bases, and 18 bases lay in between. CDR3 size: 14 residues.